The clone carrying this TCR beta chain occurred once. Its antigen is currently unknown. PCR amplification relied on 60 Vbeta primers (plus 13 Jbeta primers). Assay: immunoSEQ multiplex PCR; the TCRdb copy retains only in-frame clones and omits some. The sample has more than 85,000 clones, around 72% seen once; the top ten hold 2% to 2.5%. V was pared by 4 bases and J by 3 bases, with 9 bases of the junction left unmatched. The CDR3 has 17 residues. Germline lookup yields CDR1 LNHNV and CDR2 YYDKDF (reference sequence). This sample is drawn from a study of cytomegalovirus exposure and HLA in healthy donors. Study results and limitations: From TCR beta sequences, most subjects' HLA-A and HLA-B alleles were reportedly predicted accurately. Roughly 170 TCR beta chains were listed as cytomegalovirus-associated. The majority of TCR sequences were rare, yet some public TCRs appeared in many donors.

The V and J genes are TRBV15 and TRBJ1-4; 9 bases align to TRBD1. Specimen: PBMCs. The origin of this receptor is a man aged 25-40 years in good health and CMV-seronegative. The CDR3: CATSKRDRAGANEKLFF. The CDR3 region has the DNA TGTGCCACCAGCAAAAGGGACAGGGCTGGAGCTAATGAAAAACTGTTTTTT.